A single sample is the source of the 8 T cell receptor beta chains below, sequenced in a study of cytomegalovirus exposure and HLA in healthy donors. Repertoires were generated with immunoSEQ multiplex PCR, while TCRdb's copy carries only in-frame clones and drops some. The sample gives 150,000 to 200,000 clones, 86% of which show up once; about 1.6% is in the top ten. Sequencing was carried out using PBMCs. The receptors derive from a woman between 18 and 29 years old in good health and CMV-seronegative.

The DNA for the CDR3 is TGTGCCAGTACCAAACACAGGGAGAGCTCCTATGGCTACACCTTC. Protein sequence: CASTKHRESSYGYTF. This chain connects TRBV11-3 to TRBJ1-2; possibly TRBD1 for D (6 bases). The CDR3 runs 15 residues. The germline V gene encodes CDR1 SGHNT and CDR2 YENEEA. V lost 9 bases to trimming and J lost 4 bases, with 21 bases between them. Filled out from reference TRBV11-3 and TRBJ1-2, the complete variable domain reads EAGVVQSPRYKIIEKKQPVAFWCNPISGHNTLYWYLQNLGQGPELLIRYENEEAVDDSQLPKDRFSAERLKGVDSTLKIQPAELGDSAVYLCASTKHRESSYGYTFGSGTRLTVV.

The CDR3, as DNA: TGCGCCAGCAATGCAGGGTCCGGGGAGCTGTTTTTT. Translating gives CASNAGSGELFF. The chain couples TRBV10-1 to TRBJ2-2; D possibly corresponds to TRBD1 (5 bases). The V and J ends lost 7 bases and 6 bases respectively, with 9 bases between them. Germline V lookup: CDR1 WNHNN, CDR2 SYGVQD (reference sequence). This CDR3 region has 12 residues.

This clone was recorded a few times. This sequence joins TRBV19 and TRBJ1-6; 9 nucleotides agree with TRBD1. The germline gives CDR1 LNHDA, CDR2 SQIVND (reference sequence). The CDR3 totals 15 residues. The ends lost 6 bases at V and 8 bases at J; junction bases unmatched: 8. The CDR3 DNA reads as TGTGCCAGTAGCTACAGGGGGCGCGTGGATTCACCCCTCCACTTT. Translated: CASSYRGRVDSPLHF.

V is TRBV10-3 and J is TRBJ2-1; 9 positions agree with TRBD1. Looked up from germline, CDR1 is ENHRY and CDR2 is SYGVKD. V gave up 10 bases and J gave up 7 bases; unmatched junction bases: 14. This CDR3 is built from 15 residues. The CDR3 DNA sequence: TGTGCCAGCGGAATGCTCGGGACAGGGATGAATGAGCAGTTCTTC. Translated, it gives CASGMLGTGMNEQFF.

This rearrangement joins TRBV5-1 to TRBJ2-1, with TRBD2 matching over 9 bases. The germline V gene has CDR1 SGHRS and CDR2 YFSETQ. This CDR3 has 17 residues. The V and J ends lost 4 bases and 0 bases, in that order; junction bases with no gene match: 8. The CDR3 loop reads CASSPYLAGSSYNEQFF. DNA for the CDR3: TGCGCCAGCAGCCCGTATCTAGCGGGGAGCTCCTACAATGAGCAGTTCTTC.

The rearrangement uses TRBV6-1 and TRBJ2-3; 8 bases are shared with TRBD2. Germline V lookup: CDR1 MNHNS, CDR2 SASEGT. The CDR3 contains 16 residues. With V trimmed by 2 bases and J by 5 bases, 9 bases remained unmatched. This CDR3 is CASSELSGSNIDTQYF. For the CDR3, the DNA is TGTGCCAGCAGTGAACTAAGCGGGAGCAATATAGATACGCAGTATTTT.

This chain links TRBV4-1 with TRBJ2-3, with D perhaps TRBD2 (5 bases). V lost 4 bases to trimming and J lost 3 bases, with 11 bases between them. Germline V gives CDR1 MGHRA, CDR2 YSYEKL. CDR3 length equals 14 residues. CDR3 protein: CASSLTGLTDTQYF. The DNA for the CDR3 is TGCGCCAGCAGCCTCACGGGATTAACAGATACGCAGTATTTT.

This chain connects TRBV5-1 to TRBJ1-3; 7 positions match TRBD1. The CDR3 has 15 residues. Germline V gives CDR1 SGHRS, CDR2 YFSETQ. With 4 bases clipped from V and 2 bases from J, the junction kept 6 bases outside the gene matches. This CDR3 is CASSRSTGTGNTIYF. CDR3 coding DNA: TGCGCCAGCAGCAGATCGACAGGGACTGGAAACACCATATATTTT.